This T cell receptor beta chain was retrieved from a study of CD8 T cells in ankylosing spondylitis. Between the trimmed V and J ends, which lost 6 bases and 3 bases, there was a span of 14 bases. The germline V gene has CDR1 DFQATT and CDR2 SNEGSKA (reference sequence). CDR3 size: 13 residues. Judged by abundance, this clonotype is medium-sized. Its target is unknown. Construction of TCR beta libraries was performed using quantitative 5'-RACE with molecular barcodes. TCRdb re-analysed the 5' RACE reads in MiXCR, keeping a single row per CDR3 protein. The table lists 25,000 or so distinct CDR3 sequences, roughly 7.9% of them singletons. Study-level points and caveats: There were earlier reports of some motif variants in reactive arthritis synovial fluid and blood. Ankylosing spondylitis blood appeared to be characterized by a TCR beta motif of about eight highly homologous variants. The authors found the disease-linked clones to be CD8+ and relatively rare in peripheral blood.

The chain is built from TRBV20-1 and TRBJ1-1; weak D call: TRBD1 (5 bases). The sample was blood. The sequence derives from a male donor with ankylosing spondylitis or in good health (not recorded which). As DNA, the CDR3 is TGCAGTGCCAGGATTGCGGGGGACACTGAAGCTTTCTTT. Encoded protein: CSARIAGDTEAFF.